The TCR beta chain described here comes from a study of identical twins. Whole-study findings and limits: Analyses of zero insertions could, in part, be confounded by invariant MAIT and iNKT cells. Findings came from cross-sectional statistics, without long-term follow-up of donors. Excess low generation probability was seen in twin-shared out-of-frame alpha sequences.

TCRdb reprocessed the 5' RACE reads via MiXCR and lists one record per CDR3 protein. The table lists approximately 490,000 distinct CDR3 sequences, 20% to 25% of them singletons. The V and J ends lost 6 bases and 6 bases, in that order; junction bases with no gene match: 10. The CDR3 extends over 14 amino acids. The germline V gene has CDR1 SGHRS and CDR2 YFSETQ. This clonotype was counted only a few times. The antigen remains unidentified. The sample was also linked to a second study, of yellow fever vaccine responses in identical twins.

This TCR was sampled from a woman aged 18-29 years in good health. The chain has TRBV5-1 and TRBJ2-7; 9 bases line up with TRBD2. Sequenced sample: CD4+ T cells sorted from blood. CDR3: CASMGASGMGEQYF. CDR3 nucleotide sequence: TGCGCCAGCATGGGGGCTAGCGGGATGGGCGAGCAGTACTTC. Filled out from reference TRBV5-1 and TRBJ2-7, the complete variable domain reads KAGVTQTPRYLIKTRGQQVTLSCSPISGHRSVSWYQQTPGQGLQFLFEYFSETQRNKGNFPGRFSGRQFSNSRSEMNVSTLELGDSALYLCASMGASGMGEQYFGPGTRLTVT.